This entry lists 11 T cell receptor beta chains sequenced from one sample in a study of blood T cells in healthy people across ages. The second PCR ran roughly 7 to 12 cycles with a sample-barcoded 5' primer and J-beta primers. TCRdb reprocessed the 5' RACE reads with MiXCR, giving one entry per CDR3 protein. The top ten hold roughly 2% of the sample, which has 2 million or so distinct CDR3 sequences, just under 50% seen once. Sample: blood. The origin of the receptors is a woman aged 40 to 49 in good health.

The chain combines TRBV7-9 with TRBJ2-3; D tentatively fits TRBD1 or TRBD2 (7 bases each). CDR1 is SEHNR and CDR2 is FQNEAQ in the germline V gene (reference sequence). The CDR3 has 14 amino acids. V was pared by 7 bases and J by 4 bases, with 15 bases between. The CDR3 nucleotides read TGTGCCAGCACCAGGGGGGGGAGCCCAGATACGCAGTATTTT. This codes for CASTRGGSPDTQYF.

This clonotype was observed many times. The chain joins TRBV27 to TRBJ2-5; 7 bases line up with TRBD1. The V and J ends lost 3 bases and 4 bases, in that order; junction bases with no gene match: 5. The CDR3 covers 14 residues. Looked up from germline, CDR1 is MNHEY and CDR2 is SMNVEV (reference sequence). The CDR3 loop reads CASSFGAGGETQYF. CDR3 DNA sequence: TGTGCCAGCAGTTTTGGGGCAGGGGGAGAGACCCAGTACTTC.

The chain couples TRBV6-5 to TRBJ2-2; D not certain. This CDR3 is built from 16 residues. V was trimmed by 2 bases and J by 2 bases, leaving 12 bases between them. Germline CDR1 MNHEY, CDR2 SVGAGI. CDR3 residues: CASSYRHGVNTGELFF. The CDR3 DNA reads TGTGCCAGCAGTTACCGGCATGGGGTAAACACCGGGGAGCTGTTTTTT.

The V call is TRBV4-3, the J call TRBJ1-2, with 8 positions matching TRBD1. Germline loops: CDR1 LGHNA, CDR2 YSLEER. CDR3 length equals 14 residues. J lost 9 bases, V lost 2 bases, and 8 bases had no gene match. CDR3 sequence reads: CASSQLGQGISYTF. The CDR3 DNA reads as TGCGCCAGCAGCCAACTAGGACAGGGTATCAGCTACACCTTC.

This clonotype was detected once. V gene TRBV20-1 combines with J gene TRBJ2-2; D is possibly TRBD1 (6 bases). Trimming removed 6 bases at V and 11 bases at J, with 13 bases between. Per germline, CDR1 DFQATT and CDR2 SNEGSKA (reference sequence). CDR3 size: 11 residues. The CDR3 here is CSATTGRELFF. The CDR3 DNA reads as TGCAGTGCGACAACAGGGAGAGAGCTGTTTTTT.

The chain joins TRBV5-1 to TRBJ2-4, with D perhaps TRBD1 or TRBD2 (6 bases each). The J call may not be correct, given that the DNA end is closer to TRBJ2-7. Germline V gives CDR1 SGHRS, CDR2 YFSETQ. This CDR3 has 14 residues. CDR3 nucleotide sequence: TGCGCCAGCAGTTCCGGGGGCCTAACCGCCGAGCAGTACTTC. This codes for CASSSGGLTAEQYF.

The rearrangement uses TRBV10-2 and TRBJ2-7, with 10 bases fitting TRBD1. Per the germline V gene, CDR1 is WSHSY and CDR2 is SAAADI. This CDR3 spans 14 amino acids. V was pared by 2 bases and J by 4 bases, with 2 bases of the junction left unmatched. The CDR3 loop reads CASSEAGQGYEQYF. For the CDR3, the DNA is TGCGCCAGCAGTGAGGCGGGACAGGGGTACGAGCAGTACTTC.

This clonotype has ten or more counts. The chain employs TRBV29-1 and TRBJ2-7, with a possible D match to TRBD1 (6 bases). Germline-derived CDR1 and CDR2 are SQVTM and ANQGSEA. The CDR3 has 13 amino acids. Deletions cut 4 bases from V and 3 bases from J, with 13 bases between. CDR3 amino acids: CSVAGQRVYEQYF. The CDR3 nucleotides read TGCAGCGTTGCCGGACAGAGGGTCTACGAGCAGTACTTC.

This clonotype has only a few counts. Here the CDR3 reads CASSFGTSGQPQHF. CDR3 bases: TGTGCCAGCAGCTTCGGGACATCCGGACAGCCCCAGCATTTT. This chain joins TRBV7-2 and TRBJ1-5; maybe TRBD1 (6 bases). Germline V gives CDR1 SGHTA, CDR2 FQGNSA. V shed 3 bases and J shed 7 bases, with 13 bases lying between them. The length of the CDR3 is 14 residues. Based on the CDR3 plus reference TRBV7-2 and TRBJ1-5, the full variable domain is GAGVSQSPSNKVTEKGKDVELRCDPISGHTALYWYRQSLGQGLEFLIYFQGNSAPDKSGLPSDRFSAERTGGSVSTLTIQRTQQEDSAVYLCASSFGTSGQPQHFGDGTRLSIL.

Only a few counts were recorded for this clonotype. The CDR3 nucleotides read TGCGCCAGCAGCGGACGGACCCTCGAGGGAGATACGCAGTATTTT. Protein product: CASSGRTLEGDTQYF. The chain joins TRBV4-1 to TRBJ2-3; weak D call: TRBD2 (5 bases). V was trimmed by 5 bases and J by 5 bases, leaving 17 bases between them. CDR1 is MGHRA and CDR2 is YSYEKL in the germline V gene. The CDR3 length is 15 residues.

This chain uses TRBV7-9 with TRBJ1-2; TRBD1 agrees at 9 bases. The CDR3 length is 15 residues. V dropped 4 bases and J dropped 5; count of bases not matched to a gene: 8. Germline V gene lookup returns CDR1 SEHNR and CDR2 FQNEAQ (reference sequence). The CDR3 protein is CASSSSPGQGYGYTF. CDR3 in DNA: TGTGCCAGCAGCTCCTCGCCGGGACAGGGATATGGCTACACCTTC.